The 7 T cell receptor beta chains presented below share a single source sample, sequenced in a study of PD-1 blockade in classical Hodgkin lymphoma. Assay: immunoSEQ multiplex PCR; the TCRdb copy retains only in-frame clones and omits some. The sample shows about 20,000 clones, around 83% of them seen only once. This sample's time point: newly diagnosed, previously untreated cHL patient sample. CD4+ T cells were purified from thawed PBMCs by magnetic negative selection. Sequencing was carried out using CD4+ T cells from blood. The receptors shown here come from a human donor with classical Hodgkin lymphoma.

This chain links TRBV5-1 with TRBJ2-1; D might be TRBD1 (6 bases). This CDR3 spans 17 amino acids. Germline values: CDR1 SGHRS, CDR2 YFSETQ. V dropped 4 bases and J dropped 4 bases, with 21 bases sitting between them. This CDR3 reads CASSQPDSTALYNEQFF. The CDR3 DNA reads TGCGCCAGCAGCCAACCGGACAGTACCGCCCTGTACAATGAGCAGTTCTTC.

CDR3 nucleotides: TGTGCCAGCAGCGCCTCTAGCGGGAGGGACCTCCAAGAGACCCAGTACTTC. It is translated as CASSASSGRDLQETQYF. This chain connects TRBV9 to TRBJ2-5, with 12 bases fitting TRBD2. This CDR3 is built from 17 residues. J gave up 1 base and V 3 bases, and 7 bases lay outside the gene matches. Germline V CDR1 and CDR2: SGDLS, YYNGEE.

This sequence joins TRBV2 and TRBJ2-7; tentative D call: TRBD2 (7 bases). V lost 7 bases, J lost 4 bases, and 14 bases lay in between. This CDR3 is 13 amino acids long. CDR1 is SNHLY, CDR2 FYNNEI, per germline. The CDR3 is CASTDGGLYEQYF. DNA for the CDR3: TGTGCCAGCACGGACGGGGGGCTGTACGAGCAGTACTTC.

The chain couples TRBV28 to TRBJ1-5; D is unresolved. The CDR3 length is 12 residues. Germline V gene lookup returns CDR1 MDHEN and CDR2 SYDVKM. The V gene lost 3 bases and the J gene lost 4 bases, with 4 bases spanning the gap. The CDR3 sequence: CASSLGNQPQHF. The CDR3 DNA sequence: TGTGCCAGCAGTTTGGGGAATCAGCCCCAGCATTTT.

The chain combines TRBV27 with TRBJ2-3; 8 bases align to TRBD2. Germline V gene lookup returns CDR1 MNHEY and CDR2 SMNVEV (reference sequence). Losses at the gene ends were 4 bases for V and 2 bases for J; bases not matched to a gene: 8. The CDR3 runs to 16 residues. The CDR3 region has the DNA TGTGCCAGCAGTTCCCCACGCGGGGGGACCACAGATACGCAGTATTTT. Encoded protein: CASSSPRGGTTDTQYF.

The DNA for the CDR3 is TGCGCCAGCAGCTTGGGGGTTGGTCCGGGACAGGGAAACACTGAAGCTTTCTTT. Amino acid sequence: CASSLGVGPGQGNTEAFF. The chain couples TRBV5-1 to TRBJ1-1, with 9 positions matching TRBD1. Germline V CDR1 and CDR2: SGHRS, YFSETQ. V gave up 0 bases and J gave up 2 bases; unmatched junction bases: 11. The CDR3 runs to 18 residues.

The CDR3 is CASSFGVAGTDTQYF. In DNA, the CDR3 is TGTGCCAGCAGTTTCGGGGTAGCGGGCACAGATACGCAGTATTTT. V usage is TRBV28 and J usage is TRBJ2-3; D might be TRBD2 (6 bases). The CDR3 covers 15 residues. Per germline, CDR1 MDHEN and CDR2 SYDVKM. Trimming removed 3 bases from V and 1 base from J, with 11 bases in between.